This T cell receptor (beta chain) appears in the sequencing data of a study of cytomegalovirus exposure and HLA in healthy donors. The overall study: Ancestry clustering placed 81% of roughly 400 genotyped donors in the Caucasian-associated cluster.

Study-wide findings and caveats: Looking again later, the authors saw that most CMV-associated TCR beta chains seemed HLA-restricted. According to an earlier analysis, most TCR beta V segments yielded productive rearrangements about 87% or about 30% of the time.

As concerns this clone: Its target is not known.

With 60 Vbeta and 13 Jbeta primers, the PCR was carried out. TCRdb's table, derived via immunoSEQ multiplex PCR, lists solely in-frame clones and lacks some. The sample includes more than 95,000 clones, around 65% seen only once; the top ten take roughly 3%. The CDR3 has 14 amino acids. Per the germline V gene, CDR1 is MNHEY and CDR2 is SVGAGI. The V call is TRBV6-5, the J call TRBJ2-5, with 9 bases fitting TRBD1. The end of the DNA aligns better with TRBJ2-7, so the J call may be wrong. This receptor was obtained from a woman in her 50s in good health and CMV-seronegative. The material sequenced was PBMCs. The CDR3 DNA is TGTGCCAGCAAACAGGGGGCGCAAAGCTACGAGCAGTACTTC. Translation: CASKQGAQSYEQYF.